The TCR beta chain under discussion was sequenced for a study of siplizumab effects on memory and regulatory T cells. The study's findings and limits: Greater diversity than memory cells seemed evident in naive T cells, which also appeared to be major alloresponse contributors.

Per individual sample, about 10^5 TCR templates were assayed. Data came from immunoSEQ multiplex PCR; TCRdb stores just in-frame clones and leaves some out. The sample consists of approximately 56,000 clones, around 97% of them appearing once. Comments on this clone: Its specificity is not known.

Germline V gives CDR1 MDHEN, CDR2 SYDVKM. Trimming cost V 3 bases and J 3 bases; bases outside gene matches: 4. This CDR3 has 16 residues. Sequencing was done on a sample of naive CD8+ T cells sorted from blood. This sequence was found in a human donor in good health. This chain links TRBV28 with TRBJ2-1; TRBD2 matches at 11 bases. CDR3 amino acids: CASSFTSGGLYNEQFF. As DNA, the CDR3 is TGTGCCAGCAGTTTTACTAGCGGGGGCCTCTACAATGAGCAGTTCTTC.